These T cell receptor beta chains were read from a single sample in a study of shared clonotypes between healthy human individuals. Sequencing used immunoSEQ multiplex PCR; TCRdb keeps in-frame clones, though not all of them. The data show 2.5 million or so clones, around nine tenths seen once. What was sequenced was naive CD4+ T cells sorted from blood. These receptors came from a man younger than 35 in good health. The CDR3 runs from the conserved cysteine through the conserved F or W. A D gene is named only where the DNA matches it firmly. Expanded clones are given a class, and other clones once, few, many or no size at all.

clone size	J gene	D gene	V gene	CDR3 protein	CDR3 DNA
.	TRBJ2-3	TRBD2	TRBV7-9	CASSSRLAVTDTQYF	TGTGCCAGCAGCTCGAGACTAGCGGTAACAGATACGCAGTATTTT
.	TRBJ2-1	TRBD2	TRBV2	CASSEPGWVAGNPFF	TGTGCCAGCAGCGAGCCAGGATGGGTAGCGGGGAACCCGTTCTTC
.	TRBJ2-1	TRBD2	TRBV10-1	CASTSGGRNEQFF	TGCGCCAGCACCAGTGGCGGGAGGAATGAGCAGTTCTTC
.	TRBJ1-2	.	TRBV25-1	CASSLQSNYGYTF	TGTGCCAGCAGCCTACAGTCTAACTATGGCTACACCTTC
.	TRBJ1-6	.	TRBV25-1	CASSDSGQSSYNSPLHF	TGTGCCAGCAGTGATTCCGGACAAAGCTCCTATAATTCACCCCTCCACTTT
.	TRBJ2-5	TRBD2	TRBV6-5	CASRGLAMETQYF	TGTGCCAGCAGGGGACTAGCTATGGAGACCCAGTACTTC
.	TRBJ1-6	.	TRBV2	CASRGRFDNSPLHF	TGTGCCAGCAGGGGCCGGTTTGATAATTCACCCCTCCACTTT
.	TRBJ2-7	.	TRBV5-1	CASSLSQRVYEQYF	TGCGCCAGCAGCTTGAGTCAGAGAGTCTACGAGCAGTACTTC
.	TRBJ1-6	.	TRBV7-5	CARSLHNQGVNSPLHF	TGTGCCAGAAGCTTACATAATCAGGGTGTGAATTCACCCCTCCACTTT
.	TRBJ1-1	TRBD1	TRBV18	CASSPLSDRKNTEAFF	TGTGCCAGCTCACCACTTTCGGACAGGAAGAACACTGAAGCTTTCTTT
.	TRBJ2-7	TRBD1	TRBV5-4	CASSLTGGITYEQYF	TGTGCCAGCAGCTTGACAGGGGGCATCACCTACGAGCAGTACTTC
.	TRBJ1-1	.	TRBV7-8	CASRSQNMNTEAFF	TGTGCCAGCAGAAGCCAGAATATGAACACTGAAGCTTTCTTT
.	TRBJ2-3	.	TRBV9	CASSLTSTDTQYF	TGTGCCAGCAGCCTTACTAGCACAGATACGCAGTATTTT
.	TRBJ2-7	.	TRBV28	CASSLNRVYEQYF	TGTGCCAGCAGTTTGAACAGGGTCTACGAGCAGTACTTC
.	TRBJ1-1	TRBD1	TRBV19	CASCDRVVTEAFF	TGTGCCAGTTGCGACAGGGTTGTCACTGAAGCTTTCTTT
few	TRBJ1-4	.	TRBV10-2	CASSEDRARLFF	TGCGCCAGCAGTGAGGATAGGGCCCGACTGTTTTTT
few	TRBJ2-3	TRBD2	TRBV14	CASSLAGTDTQYF	TGTGCCAGCAGTCTAGCGGGAACAGATACGCAGTATTTT
.	TRBJ1-3	TRBD1	TRBV11-3	CASSSQGESGNTIYF	TGTGCCAGCAGCTCACAGGGGGAGTCTGGAAACACCATATATTTT
.	TRBJ2-7	TRBD2	TRBV6-6	CASSLTSASYEQYF	TGTGCCAGCAGCCTAACTAGCGCCTCCTACGAGCAGTACTTC
.	TRBJ1-2	.	TRBV19	CASSIGAGPILYGYTF	TGTGCCAGTAGTATAGGGGCAGGCCCAATCCTCTATGGCTACACCTTC
.	TRBJ1-1	.	TRBV19	CASSIPGYIALAFF	TGTGCCAGTAGTATACCGGGGTACATCGCTTTGGCTTTCTTT
.	TRBJ1-6	TRBD1	TRBV5-4	CASRLGQWDSPLHF	TGTGCCAGCAGGTTGGGACAGTGGGATTCACCCCTCCACTTT
.	TRBJ2-7	TRBD2	TRBV6-5	CASSRAGGYEQYF	TGTGCCAGCAGCCGAGCGGGGGGCTACGAGCAGTACTTC
.	TRBJ2-7	.	TRBV7-2	CASSFPGSEQYF	TGTGCCAGCAGCTTTCCAGGGAGCGAGCAGTACTTC
.	TRBJ2-5	.	TRBV6-5	CASSSPSVQETQYF	TGTGCCAGCAGTTCACCGAGCGTACAAGAGACCCAGTACTTC